This T cell receptor (beta chain) was recorded in a study of CD8+CD57+ T cells in acquired aplastic anemia. Overall study context: The study obtained an average of approximately 2.9 ug of DNA from sorted CD4+ and CD8+ cells. Overall study results and limits: Between patients and controls, some 31 CD8+ CDR3 sequences were found in common.

Germline V gene sequence: CDR1 LNHDA, CDR2 SQIVND (reference sequence). There are 14 residues in the CDR3. Trimming removed 2 bases at V and 5 bases at J, with 12 bases between. Researchers used genomic DNA as the template to profile TCR beta VDJ and CDR3. TCRdb ran MiXCR on the reads and lists one entry per CDR3 protein. The sample has hundreds of thousands of distinct CDR3 sequences, about 44% seen once. On this clonotype: Its antigen is unidentified.

Patients who underwent sequencing had shown CD8+CD57+ cell expansion by flow cytometry. Patients uniformly had severe acquired aplastic anemia. This TCR derives from a human donor with aplastic anemia. The source material was sorted CD4+, CD8+, or CD8+CD57+ T cells (not recorded which) from PBMCs. V and J are TRBV19 and TRBJ1-2; D is perhaps TRBD1 (6 bases). CDR3 region: CASSITPGQYGYTF. CDR3 coding DNA: TGTGCCAGTAGTATAACCCCGGGACAATATGGCTACACCTTC.